This TCR beta chain originates from a study of control samples from healthy donors and cancer patients. Clones were read by immunoSEQ multiplex PCR, and TCRdb kept only the in-frame ones, dropping some. This sample carries 78,000 or so clones, around nine tenths of them seen once, and the ten largest clones take 5.7%. Looked up from germline, CDR1 is SGHAT and CDR2 is FQNNGV. CDR3 length: 15 amino acids. V dropped 5 bases and J dropped 6; count of bases not matched to a gene: 7. The rearrangement uses TRBV11-2 and TRBJ1-4; 9 nucleotides match TRBD1. The TCR sequence derives from a woman aged 50 to 60 in good health. The material sequenced was blood. DNA for the CDR3: TGTGCCAGCAGCCATTGGGACAGGGTAGATGAAAAACTGTTTTTT. This sequence encodes CASSHWDRVDEKLFF.